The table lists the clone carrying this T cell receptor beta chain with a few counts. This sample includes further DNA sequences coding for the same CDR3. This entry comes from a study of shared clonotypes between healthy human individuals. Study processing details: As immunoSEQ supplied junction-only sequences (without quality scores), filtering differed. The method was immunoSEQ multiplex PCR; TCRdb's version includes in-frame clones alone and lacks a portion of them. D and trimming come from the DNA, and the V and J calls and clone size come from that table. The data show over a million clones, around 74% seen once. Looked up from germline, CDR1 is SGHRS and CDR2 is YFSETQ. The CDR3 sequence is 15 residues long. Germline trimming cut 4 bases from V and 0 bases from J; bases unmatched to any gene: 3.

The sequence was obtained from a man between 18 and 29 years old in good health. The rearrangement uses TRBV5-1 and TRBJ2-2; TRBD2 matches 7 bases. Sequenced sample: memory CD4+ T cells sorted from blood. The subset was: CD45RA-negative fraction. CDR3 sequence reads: CASSGGGANTGELFF. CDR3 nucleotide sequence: TGCGCCAGCAGCGGGGGAGGGGCGAACACCGGGGAGCTGTTTTTT.